Below, one T cell receptor beta chain is given with its context. This sample is part of a study of cytomegalovirus exposure and HLA in healthy donors. PCR primers comprised 60 Vbeta and 13 Jbeta primers. Libraries were prepared by immunoSEQ multiplex PCR; TCRdb keeps only in-frame clonotypes and omits some of them. The sample includes over 150,000 clones, under 85% of them seen just once. The V and J ends lost 0 bases and 1 base, in that order; junction bases with no gene match: 14. Germline CDR1 is MNHNS and CDR2 is SASEGT. The length of the CDR3 is 21 residues. The rearrangement uses TRBV6-1 and TRBJ2-6, with 8 nucleotides matching TRBD1. The receptor's source is a man aged 18 to 29 in good health and CMV-seronegative. Input material: PBMCs. As DNA, the CDR3 is TGTGCCAGCAGTGAAGCTAGGACAGGGACTCTCTCCCGGTCTGGGGCCAACGTCCTGACTTTC. It specifies CASSEARTGTLSRSGANVLTF.